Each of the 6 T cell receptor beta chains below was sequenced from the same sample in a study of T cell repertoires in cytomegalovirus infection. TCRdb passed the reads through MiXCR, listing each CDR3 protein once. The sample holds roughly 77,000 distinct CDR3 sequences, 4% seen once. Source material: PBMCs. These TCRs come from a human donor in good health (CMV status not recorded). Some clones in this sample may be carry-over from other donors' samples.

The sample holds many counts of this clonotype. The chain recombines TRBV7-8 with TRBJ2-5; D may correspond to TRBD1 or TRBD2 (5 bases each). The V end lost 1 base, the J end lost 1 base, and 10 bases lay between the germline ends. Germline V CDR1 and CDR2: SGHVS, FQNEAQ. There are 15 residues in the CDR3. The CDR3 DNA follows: TGTGCCAGCAGCTTAGTAGTGGGGACCCAAGAGACCCAGTACTTC. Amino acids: CASSLVVGTQETQYF. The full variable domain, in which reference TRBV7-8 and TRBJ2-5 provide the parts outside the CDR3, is GAGVSQSPRYKVAKRGQDVALRCDPISGHVSLFWYQQALGQGPEFLTYFQNEAQLDKSGLPSDRFFAERPEGSVSTLKIQRTQQEDSAVYLCASSLVVGTQETQYFGPGTRLLVL.

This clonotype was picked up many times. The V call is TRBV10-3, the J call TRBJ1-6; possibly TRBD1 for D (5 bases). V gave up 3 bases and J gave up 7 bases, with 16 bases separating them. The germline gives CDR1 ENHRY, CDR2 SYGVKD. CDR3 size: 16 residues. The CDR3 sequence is CAISDRQPGGNSPLHF. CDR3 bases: TGTGCCATCAGTGACCGACAACCCGGGGGGAATTCACCCCTCCACTTT.

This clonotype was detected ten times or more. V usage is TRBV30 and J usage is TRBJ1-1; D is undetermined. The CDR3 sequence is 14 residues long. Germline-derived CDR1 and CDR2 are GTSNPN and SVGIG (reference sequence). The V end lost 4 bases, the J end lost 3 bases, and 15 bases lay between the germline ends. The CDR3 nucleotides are TGTGCCTGGACCCGGAGACCTTGGGACACTGAAGCTTTCTTT. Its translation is CAWTRRPWDTEAFF.

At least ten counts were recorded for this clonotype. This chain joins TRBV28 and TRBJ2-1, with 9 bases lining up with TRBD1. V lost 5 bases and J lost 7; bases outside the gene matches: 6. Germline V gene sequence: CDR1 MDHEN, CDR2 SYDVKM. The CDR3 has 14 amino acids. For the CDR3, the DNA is TGTGCCAGCAGTGCACAGGGGGCAAGGAATGAGCAGTTCTTC. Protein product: CASSAQGARNEQFF.

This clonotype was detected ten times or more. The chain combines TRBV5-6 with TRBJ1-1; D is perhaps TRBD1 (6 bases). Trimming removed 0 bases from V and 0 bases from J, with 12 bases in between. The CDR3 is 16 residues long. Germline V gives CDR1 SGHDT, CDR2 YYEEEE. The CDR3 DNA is TGTGCCAGCAGCTTGGCGACAGGCCAAATGAACACTGAAGCTTTCTTT. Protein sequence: CASSLATGQMNTEAFF.

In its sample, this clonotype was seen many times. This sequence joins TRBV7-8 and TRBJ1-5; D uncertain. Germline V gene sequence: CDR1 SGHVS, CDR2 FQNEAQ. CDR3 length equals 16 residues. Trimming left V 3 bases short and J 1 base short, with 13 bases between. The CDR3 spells CASSLGGRRSNQPQHF. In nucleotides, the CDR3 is TGTGCCAGCAGCTTGGGTGGGCGGAGAAGCAATCAGCCCCAGCATTTT.